A selection of T cell receptor beta chains follows, all from one sample in a study of identical twins. TCRdb analysed the 5' RACE reads with MiXCR anew, one entry per CDR3 protein. The table shows a few hundred thousand distinct CDR3 sequences, with about 10% occurring only once. The sequenced material came from memory T cells sorted from blood. The origin of the receptors is a man in his fifties or sixties in good health. Each CDR3 is given with its conserved first and last residue. Fields, in order: J gene, D gene, V gene, clone size, CDR3 protein, CDR3 DNA. A D gene is named only where the DNA matches it firmly. Not every row has a clone size; where given, it reads once, few, many or a size class.

TRBJ1-2	TRBD1	TRBV11-2	few	CASSPSSLTGILCNYGYTF	TGTGCCAGCAGCCCCTCATCCCTGACAGGGATCCTTTGTAACTATGGCTACACCTTC
TRBJ2-2	.	TRBV5-6	few	CASSLGALGELFF	TGTGCCAGCAGCTTGGGCGCTCTCGGGGAGCTGTTTTTT
TRBJ2-1	.	TRBV11-2	.	CASSLAYSSWDEQFF	TGTGCCAGCAGCTTGGCCTATAGCTCTTGGGATGAGCAGTTCTTC
TRBJ2-1	.	TRBV4-3	few	CASSQGVSYNEQFF	TGCGCCAGCAGCCAAGGTGTCTCCTACAATGAGCAGTTCTTC
TRBJ2-3	TRBD2	TRBV20-1	many	CSASATLAGGPDTQYF	TGCAGTGCTAGTGCAACCCTAGCGGGAGGACCAGATACGCAGTATTTT
TRBJ2-7	TRBD1	TRBV10-3	few	CAISGGRGTYEQYF	TGTGCCATCAGTGGAGGCAGGGGGACCTACGAGCAGTACTTC
TRBJ1-2	.	TRBV5-1	many	CASSFGGDYGYTF	TGCGCCAGCAGCTTTGGGGGAGACTATGGCTACACCTTC
TRBJ2-3	.	TRBV7-3	.	CASSSVGDTQYF	TGTGCCAGCAGCTCGGTAGGAGATACGCAGTATTTT
TRBJ2-7	TRBD1	TRBV28	many	CASSSPGQGRYEQYF	TGTGCCAGCAGTTCCCCGGGACAGGGAAGGTACGAGCAGTACTTC
TRBJ2-1	.	TRBV12-3/TRBV12-4	few	CASTRGYNEQFF	TGTGCCAGCACCCGGGGCTACAATGAGCAGTTCTTC
TRBJ2-1	TRBD2	TRBV20-1	many	CSARERPGLAGGVNEQFF	TGCAGTGCTAGAGAGCGACCGGGACTAGCGGGAGGGGTGAATGAGCAGTTCTTC
TRBJ1-1	TRBD1	TRBV18	many	CASSPGTGRSEAFF	TGTGCCAGCTCACCCGGGACAGGCAGATCCGAAGCTTTCTTT
TRBJ1-2	.	TRBV19	.	CASSMLTADLYGYTF	TGTGCCAGTAGTATGCTAACGGCAGACCTCTATGGCTACACCTTC
TRBJ2-3	TRBD1	TRBV4-3	.	CASSQDIMGQRQYF	TGCGCCAGCAGCCAAGATATAATGGGACAGAGGCAGTATTTT
TRBJ1-4	TRBD1	TRBV6-5	.	CASSYSTGGNEKLFF	TGTGCCAGCAGTTACTCGACAGGGGGAAATGAAAAACTGTTTTTT
TRBJ2-3	.	TRBV20-1	.	CSARIGSTDTQYF	TGCAGTGCTAGGATTGGGAGCACAGATACGCAGTATTTT
TRBJ2-2	TRBD1	TRBV7-9	many	CASSARDSNTGELFF	TGTGCCAGCAGCGCCCGGGACAGTAACACCGGGGAGCTGTTTTTT
TRBJ2-3	TRBD2	TRBV20-1	.	CSAPGTSGFTDTQYF	TGCAGTGCCCCGGGGACTAGCGGCTTCACAGATACGCAGTATTTT
TRBJ2-5	TRBD2	TRBV30	.	CAWSRLSGGLETQYF	TGTGCCTGGAGTCGGCTAAGCGGGGGGCTAGAGACCCAGTACTTC
TRBJ2-3	.	TRBV20-1	many	CSAFIRSTDTQYF	TGCAGTGCTTTTATCCGCAGCACAGATACGCAGTATTTT
TRBJ2-6	.	TRBV7-2	.	CASSSPPNVLTF	TGTGCCAGCAGCTCCCCGCCCAACGTCCTGACTTTC
TRBJ2-7	TRBD2	TRBV7-9	many	CASSPLRGGSVHEQYF	TGTGCCAGCAGCCCCCTTAGGGGCGGGAGCGTCCACGAGCAGTACTTC
TRBJ1-1	.	TRBV5-1	few	CASSPMGENTEAFF	TGCGCCAGCTCCCCCATGGGTGAGAACACTGAAGCTTTCTTT
TRBJ2-5	TRBD2	TRBV12-3/TRBV12-4	.	CASRESGAQYF	TGTGCCAGCAGAGAGAGCGGGGCCCAGTACTTC